These 17 T cell receptor beta chains originate from one sample sequenced in a study of control samples from healthy donors and cancer patients (dated by TCRdb to 2020 to 2022). Receptor amplification or capture employed the immunoSEQ multiplex PCR assay. As stored in TCRdb, this immuneACCESS dataset retains in-frame rearrangements with V and J assigned. A fraction of the clones does not appear; measured against another copy, unresolved V genes explain less than half of the discrepancy, and the remainder lacks a known reason. Here the sample has under 40,000 clones; 83% occur a single time. Of the sample, roughly 21% falls within the top ten clones. Sequencing was done on a sample of PBMCs. The receptors originated from a woman aged 55 to 70 with lung cancer.

Of note for this clone: The same CDR3 also results from other DNA sequences found in this sample. The V call is TRBV20-1, the J call TRBJ2-5, with unresolved D. V was cut by 7 bases and J by 2 bases, with 8 bases left in between. The CDR3 is 11 residues long. The germline gives CDR1 DFQATT, CDR2 SNEGSKA (reference sequence). CDR3: CSGHRQETQYF. DNA for the CDR3: TGCAGTGGTCACCGACAAGAGACCCAGTACTTC.

This chain connects TRBV7-8 to TRBJ1-2; D is undetermined. V lost 5 bases to trimming and J lost 4 bases, with 8 bases between them. The CDR3 is 12 amino acids. Germline V lookup: CDR1 SGHVS, CDR2 FQNEAQ. The CDR3 DNA sequence: TGTGCCAGCAGCCTATCTGGCTATGGCTACACCTTC. This gives the protein CASSLSGYGYTF.

The rearrangement joins TRBV7-3 to TRBJ2-3, with 7 positions matching TRBD1. The CDR3 totals 12 residues. Germline assignment: CDR1 SGHTA and CDR2 FQGTGA. Unmatched junction bases numbered 6, after V lost 5 bases and J lost 10 bases. CDR3 sequence reads: CASSGGQEPQYF. Written as DNA, the CDR3 is TGTGCCAGCAGCGGAGGACAGGAACCGCAGTATTTT.

In this sample, this clone turned up a few times. J is TRBJ2-1 and V is TRBV6-5; 8 bases are a match to TRBD2. From germline, CDR1 is MNHEY and CDR2 SVGAGI. The CDR3 spans 15 residues. V lost 6 bases and J lost 9; bases outside the gene matches: 13. CDR3 sequence: CASRKAGVRAGEQFF. The CDR3 DNA follows: TGTGCCAGCAGGAAAGCGGGAGTTAGGGCTGGTGAGCAGTTCTTC.

The chain employs TRBV3-1 (or the pseudogene TRBV3-2) and TRBJ2-1; 7 bases line up with TRBD2. The CDR3 has 14 residues. Per the germline V gene, CDR1 is LGHDT and CDR2 is YNNKEL (reference sequence). J was trimmed by 9 bases and V by 4 bases; bases with no gene match: 9. The CDR3, as DNA: TGTGCCAGCAGCCCTCAGACTAGCTCGGTTGAGCAGTTCTTC. It is translated as CASSPQTSSVEQFF.

This rearrangement joins TRBV6-6 to TRBJ1-2; 9 nucleotides match TRBD1. V lost 6 bases to trimming and J lost 2 bases; unmatched junction nucleotides: 4. This CDR3 spans 14 amino acids. Germline values: CDR1 MNHNY, CDR2 SVGAGI (reference sequence). CDR3 residues: CASRTGGANYGYTF. For the CDR3, the DNA is TGTGCCAGCAGGACAGGGGGGGCGAACTATGGCTACACCTTC.

The chain uses TRBV18 and TRBJ1-5; no definite D call. The CDR3 extends over 13 amino acids. In germline, CDR1 is KGHSH, CDR2 LQKENI. V lost 4 bases to trimming and J lost 5 bases, with 9 bases between them. Written as DNA, the CDR3 is TGTGCCAGCTCACTTGGGGAGGATCAGCCCCAGCATTTT. Residues: CASSLGEDQPQHF. The whole variable domain, remainder taken from reference TRBV18 and TRBJ1-5, is NAGVMQNPRHLVRRRGQEARLRCSPMKGHSHVYWYRQLPEEGLKFMVYLQKENIIDESGMPKERFSAEFPKEGPSILRIQQVVRGDSAAYFCASSLGEDQPQHFGDGTRLSIL.

J is TRBJ1-5 and V is TRBV11-2, with D tentatively TRBD1 (6 bases). The CDR3 spans 15 residues. The ends were cut back, 5 bases at V and 3 bases at J, with 14 bases in the middle. Germline-derived CDR1 and CDR2 are SGHAT and FQNNGV. DNA of the CDR3: TGTGCCAGCAGCCCAACAGGGAATGACAATCAGCCCCAGCATTTT. Translating it yields CASSPTGNDNQPQHF.

This rearrangement joins TRBV4-1 to TRBJ1-1, with a tentative D call TRBD1 (5 bases). Deletions cut 0 bases from V and 2 bases from J, with 10 bases between. Germline CDR1 MGHRA, CDR2 YSYEKL. The CDR3 is made up of 15 amino acids. As DNA, the CDR3 is TGCGCCAGCAGCCAAGATGTCGGGGCCAACACTGAAGCTTTCTTT. Its translation: CASSQDVGANTEAFF.

This chain uses TRBV7-2 with TRBJ2-1, with 15 bases lining up with TRBD2. V lost 1 base and J lost 8; bases outside the gene matches: 3. Germline V CDR1 and CDR2: SGHTA, FQGNSA. This CDR3 has 16 amino acids. The DNA for the CDR3 is TGTGCCAGCAGCTTAGGGACTAGCGGGGGGGCCCATGAGCAGTTCTTC. As protein: CASSLGTSGGAHEQFF.

The V call is TRBV6-4, the J call TRBJ2-3; D is ambiguous. Trimming took 3 bases from V and 2 from J, leaving 6 bases between them. CDR1 and CDR2 (germline): MRHNA, SNTAGT. The CDR3 loop spans 13 amino acids. The CDR3 sequence is CASSEQFTDTQYF. DNA for the CDR3: TGTGCCAGCAGTGAACAATTCACAGATACGCAGTATTTT.

The chain joins TRBV3-1 (or the pseudogene TRBV3-2) to TRBJ1-1; 7 bases are shared with TRBD1. CDR1 and CDR2 (germline): LGHDT, YNNKEL (reference sequence). CDR3 length: 16 residues. J gave up 5 bases and V 4 bases, and 13 bases lay outside the gene matches. The CDR3 protein is CASSPGTARGGTEAFF. The CDR3, as DNA: TGTGCCAGCAGCCCGGGGACAGCCAGAGGGGGTACTGAAGCTTTCTTT.

This chain joins TRBV4-3 and TRBJ1-3; D gene unclear. Per germline, CDR1 LGHNA and CDR2 YSLEER. The CDR3 is 14 residues long. V was pared by 1 base and J by 4 bases, with 8 bases between. The CDR3 coding sequence is TGCGCCAGCAGCCAAGGGGCCTCGGGAAACACCATATATTTT. Amino acid sequence: CASSQGASGNTIYF.

This chain uses TRBV6-5 with TRBJ1-2; tentative D call: TRBD1 (5 bases). V was cut by 8 bases and J by 4 bases, with 11 bases left in between. The CDR3 length is 12 residues. Germline V gene data show CDR1 as MNHEY and CDR2 as SVGAGI. The CDR3: CASWAGLYGYTF. CDR3 DNA: TGTGCCAGCTGGGCGGGGCTCTATGGCTACACCTTC.

This clone was observed a handful of times. This chain uses TRBV6-2 or TRBV6-3 with TRBJ1-5, with 8 bases identical to TRBD1. V was pared by 0 bases and J by 6 bases, with 4 bases of the junction left unmatched. The CDR3 sequence is 15 residues long. Germline V gene lookup returns CDR1 MNHEY and CDR2 SVGEGT. Written as DNA, the CDR3 is TGTGCCAGCAGTTACTCGGACAGGGAGGGTCAGCCCCAGCATTTT. It encodes CASSYSDREGQPQHF.

This clone was detected once. The chain employs TRBV25-1 and TRBJ2-3; 9 bases map to TRBD2. CDR1 is MGHDK, CDR2 SYGVNS, per germline. CDR3 size: 14 residues. V was pared by 5 bases and J by 3 bases, with 3 bases of the junction left unmatched. CDR3 amino acids: CASSKSGGTDTQYF. The DNA of the CDR3 is TGTGCCAGCAGTAAGAGCGGGGGGACAGATACGCAGTATTTT.

The CDR3 here is CASTRGETGEQYF. The CDR3 DNA reads TGCGCCAGCACCCGCGGGGAAACAGGCGAGCAGTACTTC. The rearrangement joins TRBV4-1 to TRBJ2-7, with D perhaps TRBD2 (6 bases). Germline V gives CDR1 MGHRA, CDR2 YSYEKL. Between the trimmed V and J ends, which lost 7 bases and 6 bases, there was a span of 16 bases. This CDR3 region has 13 residues.